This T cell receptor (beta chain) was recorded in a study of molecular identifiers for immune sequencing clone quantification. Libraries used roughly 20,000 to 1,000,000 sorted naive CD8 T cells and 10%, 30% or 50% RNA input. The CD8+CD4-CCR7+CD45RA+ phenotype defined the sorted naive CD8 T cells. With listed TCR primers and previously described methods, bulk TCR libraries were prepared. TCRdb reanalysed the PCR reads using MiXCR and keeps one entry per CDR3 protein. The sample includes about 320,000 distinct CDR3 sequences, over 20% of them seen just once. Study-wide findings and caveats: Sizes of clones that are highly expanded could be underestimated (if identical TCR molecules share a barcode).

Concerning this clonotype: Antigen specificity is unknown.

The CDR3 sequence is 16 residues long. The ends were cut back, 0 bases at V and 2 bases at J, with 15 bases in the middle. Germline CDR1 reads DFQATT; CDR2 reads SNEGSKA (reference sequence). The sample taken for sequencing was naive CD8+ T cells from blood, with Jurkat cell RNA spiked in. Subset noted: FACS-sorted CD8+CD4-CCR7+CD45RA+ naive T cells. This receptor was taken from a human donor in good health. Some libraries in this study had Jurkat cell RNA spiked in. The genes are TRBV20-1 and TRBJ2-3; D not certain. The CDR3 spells CSARDRQSYSTDTQYF. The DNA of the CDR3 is TGCAGTGCTAGAGATCGACAATCGTACTCCACAGATACGCAGTATTTT.